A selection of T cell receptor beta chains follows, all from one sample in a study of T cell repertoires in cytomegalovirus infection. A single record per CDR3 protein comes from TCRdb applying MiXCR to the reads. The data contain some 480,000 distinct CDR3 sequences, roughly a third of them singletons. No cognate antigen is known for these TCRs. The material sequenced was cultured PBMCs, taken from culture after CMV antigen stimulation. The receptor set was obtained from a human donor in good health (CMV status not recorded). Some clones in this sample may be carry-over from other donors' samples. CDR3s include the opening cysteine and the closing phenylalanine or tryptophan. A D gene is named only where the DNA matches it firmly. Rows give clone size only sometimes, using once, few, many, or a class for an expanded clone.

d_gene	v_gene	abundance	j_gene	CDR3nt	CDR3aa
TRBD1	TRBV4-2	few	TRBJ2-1	TGTGCCAGCAGGGTTGCCGGGACAGGGGGCGATGAGCAGTTCTTC	CASRVAGTGGDEQFF
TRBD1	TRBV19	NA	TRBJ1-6	TGTGCCAGTAAGGTTGGGACAGGGGAGGTTCGATCACCCCTCCACTTT	CASKVGTGEVRSPLHF
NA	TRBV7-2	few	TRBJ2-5	TGTGCCAGCAGCTTACGGAGGGGAGAAGGGACCCAGTACTTC	CASSLRRGEGTQYF
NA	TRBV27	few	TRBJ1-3	TGTGCCAGCAGTTTATCCAGGGACCGAAACACCATATATTTT	CASSLSRDRNTIYF
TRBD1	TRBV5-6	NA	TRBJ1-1	TGTGCCAGCAGCTTGCAGGGGGTGAGGACTGAAGCTTTCTTT	CASSLQGVRTEAFF
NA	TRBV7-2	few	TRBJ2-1	TGTGCCAGCAGCTTAGGAGAGGGCTCCTACAATGAGCAGTTCTTC	CASSLGEGSYNEQFF
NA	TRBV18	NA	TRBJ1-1	TGTGCCAGCTCACCACCCACTGGGGTTAACACTGAAGCTTTCTTT	CASSPPTGVNTEAFF
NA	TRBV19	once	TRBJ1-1	TGTGCCAGTAGTTTTTCAGTGTCGGGGAACACTGAAGCTTTCTTT	CASSFSVSGNTEAFF
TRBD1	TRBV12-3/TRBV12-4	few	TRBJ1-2	TGTGCCAGCAGTCCGTTCTCAGGGGGAGGCTATGGCTACACCTTC	CASSPFSGGGYGYTF
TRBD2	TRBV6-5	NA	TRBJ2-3	TGTGCCAGCAGTTACTCGGCTAGCGGGACAGATACGCAGTATTTT	CASSYSASGTDTQYF
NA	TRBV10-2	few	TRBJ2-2	TGCGCCAGTCGTACGGGCACCGGGGAGCTGTTTTTT	CASRTGTGELFF
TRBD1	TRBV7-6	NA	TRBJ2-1	TGTGCCAGCAGCCAAAGAACAGGGGGTGTAGGTGAGCAGTTCTTC	CASSQRTGGVGEQFF
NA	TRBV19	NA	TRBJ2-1	TGTGCCAGTAGTTCCCCCGGGGTGGGCGGGGTCAATGAGCGGTTCTTC	CASSSPGVGGVNERFF
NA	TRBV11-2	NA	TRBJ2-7	TGTGCCAGCAGCTCCACAAAGGCCCCGGTCGAGCAGTACTTC	CASSSTKAPVEQYF
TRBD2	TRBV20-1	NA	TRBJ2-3	TGCAGTGCTGATTGGGGACTAGCGGGAGCGAGTGATACGCAGTATTTT	CSADWGLAGASDTQYF
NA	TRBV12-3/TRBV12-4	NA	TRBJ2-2	TGTGCCAGCAGTTTAGCGCTGTCGGGATCGAACACCGGGGAGCTGTTTTTT	CASSLALSGSNTGELFF
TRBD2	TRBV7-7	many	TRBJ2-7	TGTGCCAGCAGCTTGGGACTAGCGTCTCCCTACGAGCAGTACTTC	CASSLGLASPYEQYF
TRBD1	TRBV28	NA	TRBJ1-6	TGTGCCAGCGGTGGGGCCGGGACAGGGAATTCACCCCTCCACTTT	CASGGAGTGNSPLHF
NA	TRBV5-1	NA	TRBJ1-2	TGCGCCAGCAGCTTGCTCCCAGGTAGCTATGGCTACACCTTC	CASSLLPGSYGYTF
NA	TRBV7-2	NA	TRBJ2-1	TGTGCCAGCAGCTTAGCTCTCCTTGAGCAGTTCTTC	CASSLALLEQFF
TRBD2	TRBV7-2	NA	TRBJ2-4	TGTGCCAGCAGCTCCCTGGGACTAGCCGAAAACATTCAGTACTTC	CASSSLGLAENIQYF
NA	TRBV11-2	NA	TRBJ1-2	TGTGCCAGCAGCCGACCCGGGACGGGAAACTATGGCTACACCTTC	CASSRPGTGNYGYTF
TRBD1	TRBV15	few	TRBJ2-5	TGTGCCACCAGCAGACCTTACGGACAGGGTAGCGAGACCCAGTACTTC	CATSRPYGQGSETQYF
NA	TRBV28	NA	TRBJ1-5	TGTGCCAGCAGTTCCAGTACGGAAATTTATAGCAATCAGCCCCAGCATTTT	CASSSSTEIYSNQPQHF
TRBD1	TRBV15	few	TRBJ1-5	TGTGCCACCAGCAGAGATAGATCGGCAGGGGGTACCAGTCAGCCCCAGCATTTT	CATSRDRSAGGTSQPQHF
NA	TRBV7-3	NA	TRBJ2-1	TGTGCCAGCAGCTTACAGGGATCTGTTACCTACAATGGGCAGTTCTTC	CASSLQGSVTYNGQFF
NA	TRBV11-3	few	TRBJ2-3	TGTGCCAGCAGCTTACGGGACCTAGGCACAGATACGCAGTATTTT	CASSLRDLGTDTQYF
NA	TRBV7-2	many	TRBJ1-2	TGTGCCAGCAGCTTAGCAGATAATCACTATGGCTACACCTTC	CASSLADNHYGYTF
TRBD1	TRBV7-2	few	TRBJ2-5	TGTGCCAGCAGCTTAGCGCCGCAGGGACAGGGAGGGCATCAAGAGACCCAGTACTTC	CASSLAPQGQGGHQETQYF
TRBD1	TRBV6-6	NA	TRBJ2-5	TGTGCCAGCAGTTCGGACAGGGGATATGCCCAGTACTTC	CASSSDRGYAQYF
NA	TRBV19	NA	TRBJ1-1	TGTGCCAGTAGTAGGGGACGAAGAGCTTTCTTT	CASSRGRRAFF
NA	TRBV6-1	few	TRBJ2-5	TGTGCCAGCACCTCCTCGGAGACCCAGTACTTC	CASTSSETQYF
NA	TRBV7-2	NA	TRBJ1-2	TGTGCCAGCGCACTGGGGAGCTATGGCTACACCTTC	CASALGSYGYTF
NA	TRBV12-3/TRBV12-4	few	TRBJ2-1	TGTGCCAGCAGTGGTGGACTAGGGGGTGAGCAGTTCTTC	CASSGGLGGEQFF
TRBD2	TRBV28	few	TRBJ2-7	TGTGCCAGCAGTCTAGCGGGAGGGTTATACGAGCAGTACTTC	CASSLAGGLYEQYF
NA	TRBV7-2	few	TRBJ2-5	TGTGCCAGCAGCCACTACCAAGAGACCCAGTACTTC	CASSHYQETQYF
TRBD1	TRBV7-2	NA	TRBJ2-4	TGTGCCAGCAGCTTAGGGGACAGGGGCAAAAACATTCAGTACTTC	CASSLGDRGKNIQYF
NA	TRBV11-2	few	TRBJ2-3	TGTGCCAGCAGCTCAACCGACTTGCCGGATACGCAGTATTTT	CASSSTDLPDTQYF
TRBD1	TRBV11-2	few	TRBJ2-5	TGTGCCAGCAGCACGCGGACAGGCACCCAAGAGACCCAGTACTTC	CASSTRTGTQETQYF
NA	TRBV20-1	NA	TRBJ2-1	TGCAGTGCTAGAGTAGTCTCTTACAATGAGCAGTTCTTC	CSARVVSYNEQFF
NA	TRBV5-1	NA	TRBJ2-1	TGCGCCAGCAGGATGACCGGGACGTACGCCAATGAGCAGTTCTTC	CASRMTGTYANEQFF
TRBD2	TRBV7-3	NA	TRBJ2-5	TGTGCCAGCAGCCAGACTAGCGGGATAAGTAAAGAGACCCAGTACTTC	CASSQTSGISKETQYF